The clone carrying this TCR beta chain was detected once. CDR3 length equals 16 residues. Germline V gene data show CDR1 as DFQATT and CDR2 as SNEGSKA (reference sequence). Trimming stripped 5 bases from V and 1 base from J, with 19 bases between. This record comes from a study of response to subunit inactivated influenza vaccine. TCRdb re-derived calls from the RT-PCR reads in MiXCR, one entry per CDR3 protein. The table lists fewer than 700,000 distinct CDR3 sequences, approximately 13% of them singletons. The TCR was taken from a man over 45 who received an inactivated influenza vaccine. The source material was PBMCs from blood, sampled 40 to 50 days after vaccination. The chain links TRBV20-1 to TRBJ2-3, with D perhaps TRBD1 or TRBD2 (6 bases each). In DNA form, the CDR3 reads TGCAGTGCTTTCCATGAGGGGGGCCGGGGCACAGATACGCAGTATTTT. It specifies CSAFHEGGRGTDTQYF.